This T cell receptor (beta chain) was observed in a study of cytomegalovirus exposure and HLA in healthy donors. A multiplex PCR was run with 60 Vbeta primers and 13 Jbeta primers. Some clones are missing from TCRdb's copy, which holds only in-frame ones; the method was immunoSEQ multiplex PCR. The sample lists 90,000 to 150,000 clones, 15% to 19% occurring once. Study findings and constraints: Later analysis suggested links between common viral pathogens and several top significant clusters.

The donors gave bone marrow, and they were healthy. There are a few counts of this clone. Its target is unknown. The sequenced sample consisted of PBMCs. This TCR derives from a young woman in good health and CMV-seronegative.

This chain's CDR3 is CASSQDRELSEQFF. Written as DNA, the CDR3 is TGCGCCAGCAGCCAAGATCGAGAGCTTAGTGAGCAGTTCTTC. The J gene is TRBJ2-1, the V gene TRBV4-3; D remains unclear. This CDR3 contains 14 residues. Trimming removed 0 bases at V and 9 bases at J, with 12 bases between. Germline V gene data show CDR1 as LGHNA and CDR2 as YSLEER.